This T cell receptor (beta chain) was captured by sequencing in a study of sequential checkpoint blockade in melanoma (dated by TCRdb to about 2019). Some background on the complete study: In a 1:1 randomization, patients received either first-line nivolumab then ipilimumab (arm A) or ipilimumab then nivolumab (arm B). Maintenance nivolumab came after each of the two trial sequences. Roughly 80% of the matched tumor biopsy pairs taken before and after treatment were from the same lesion. For 20 to 25 patients, matched tumor biopsies were taken both before treatment and at week 13, after single-agent nivolumab (arm A) or ipilimumab (arm B). DNA from about 100 pretreatment melanoma tumor samples underwent TCRbeta immunosequencing. General findings and caveats noted by the study authors: Among patients in the nivolumab-first arm (arm A), tumor TIL clonality before treatment was associated with response (P = .04). Achieving clinical benefit was about 30 times more likely for patients whose tumor T-cell fraction and clonality increased by week 13. The response-prediction model combining TCR metrics and mutation burden needs validation in larger, independent patient cohorts. Small sample sizes and reduced statistical power limited the analyses of tumor T-cell fraction within each arm. Tumor T-cell fraction and clonality were correlated with PD-L1 staining and CD8+ T-cell counts, but not with mutational load.

This clone has a handful of counts. This clone's antigen is unknown. No qualities accompany the bases; no much larger clone lies one base away. From a lookup of the germline V gene, CDR1 and CDR2 are MDHEN and SYDVKM. Including cysteine and phenylalanine, the CDR3 has 13 amino acids. CDR3 DNA only is kept here, 39 bases in frame from base 1. Between the V and J ends, shortened by 5 bases and 7 bases respectively, the junction contains 12 bases. The sample's treatment or condition label is to be understood as: randomized to nivolumab then ipilimumab (arm A) or the reverse (arm B). None of the trial patients had been given prior DNA-damaging chemotherapy. CheckMate 064, a randomized, open-label phase II trial of sequential checkpoint blockade, was the source of the samples, all of which came from patients with melanoma. Genomic DNA from formalin-fixed paraffin-embedded (FFPE) tissue samples was used for tumor TCR sequencing.

TCRbeta CDR3 regions were immunosequenced from genomic DNA with the immunoSEQ Assay. Before high-throughput sequencing, the genomic DNA was amplified using bias-controlled multiplex PCR. Processing in the source paper ran as follows. To quantify the absolute abundance of each unique TCRbeta CDR3 region, the sequences were collapsed and filtered. Clonality, defined as 1 minus Pielou's evenness, was calculated using only productive rearrangements. Tumor T-cell fraction was calculated by normalizing TCRbeta template counts to usable DNA, which was estimated from several housekeeping genes. Clones with significantly greater frequencies in on-treatment versus baseline samples were identified using a previously published method. TCRdb limited this immuneACCESS table to in-frame rearrangements with V and J called. A share of clones is missing; checked studies link under half to unresolved V genes, and the rest is unexplained. V, J and clone size reflect that table, while D and trimming were determined from the DNA. Within this sample are approximately 3,200 clones, with approximately 16% of them counted one time only. The top ten clonotypes cover around 25% of the sample.

The specimen was tumor tissue (inferred from file names), collected from a patient given nivolumab and ipilimumab in sequence. Here the chain combines TRBV28 and TRBJ2-1; the D gene remains uncertain. The clonotype was recovered from a human donor with melanoma. Here is the DNA: TGTGCCAGCAGTAGGATACAGACAAATGAGCAGTTCTTC. Its translation is CASSRIQTNEQFF. The CDR3 plus the reference TRBV28 and TRBJ2-1 genes for the other parts give the full variable domain: DVKVTQSSRYLVKRTGEKVFLECVQDMDHENMFWYRQDPGLGLRLIYFSYDVKMKEKGDIPEGYSVSREKKERFSLILESASTNQTSMYLCASSRIQTNEQFFGPGTRLTVL.